The 27 T cell receptor beta chains given below trace back to one sample, sequenced in a study of blood T cell repertoires in COVID-19 (dated by TCRdb to the early 2020s). The library relied on the immunoSEQ multiplex PCR assay. TCRdb took over this immuneACCESS table, retaining in-frame rearrangements with V and J assigned. Such tables are incomplete; in checked studies, under half of the missing clones stem from an unresolved V gene, and the remainder is unexplained. For this sample there are about 140,000 clones; about 80% appear just once. Clones ranked in the top ten supply approximately 8% of the sample. Sequenced: peripheral blood. These receptor sequences come from a human donor in a cohort sampled during active COVID-19.

This clone was observed a handful of times. This chain uses TRBV10-2 with TRBJ2-3, with 10 bases identical to TRBD2. The J segment lost 2 bases and the V segment lost 5 bases, leaving 13 bases of the junction unmatched. This CDR3 comprises 18 residues. Germline CDR1 is WSHSY and CDR2 is SAAADI. In DNA, the CDR3 is TGCGCCAGCAGTCCAAAGCGGGGGGGCCTCCGATCCACAGATACGCAGTATTTT. Its protein is CASSPKRGGLRSTDTQYF.

J is TRBJ2-7 and V is TRBV18, with D perhaps TRBD1 (6 bases). This CDR3 comprises 14 residues. V lost 5 bases and J 3 bases, leaving 14 bases between the germline ends. CDR1 and CDR2 from the germline V gene are KGHSH and LQKENI. CDR3 residues: CASSSDSIHYEQYF. CDR3 nucleotides: TGTGCCAGCTCATCGGACAGTATCCACTACGAGCAGTACTTC.

V and J are TRBV6-5 and TRBJ1-6, with D unclear. This CDR3 contains 15 residues. The ends were cut back, 6 bases at V and 7 bases at J, with 16 bases in the middle. Germline V gene lookup returns CDR1 MNHEY and CDR2 SVGAGI. CDR3 region: CASRSLGGWNSPLHF. The CDR3 nucleotides are TGTGCCAGCAGATCCCTGGGCGGGTGGAATTCACCCCTCCACTTT.

This clone showed up just once. The gene calls are TRBV6-2 or TRBV6-3 and TRBJ2-1; tentative D call: TRBD2 (5 bases). The CDR3 is made up of 14 amino acids. CDR1 is MNHEY and CDR2 is SVGEGT in the germline V gene. V was clipped by 2 bases and J by 3 bases, with 8 bases between them. The CDR3 region has the DNA TGTGCCAGCAGTTACCGGACTCTCTACAATGAGCAGTTCTTC. This codes for CASSYRTLYNEQFF.

This clone was recorded a few times. This chain connects TRBV18 to TRBJ1-5, with 7 bases that match TRBD1. The CDR3 spans 15 residues. With V trimmed by 6 bases and J by 3 bases, 8 bases remained unmatched. Per the germline V gene, CDR1 is KGHSH and CDR2 is LQKENI. In DNA, the CDR3 is TGTGCCAGCTCGCCCGGGACAGACAACAATCAGCCCCAGCATTTT. It is translated as CASSPGTDNNQPQHF.

Only a few counts were recorded for this clone. The V call is TRBV5-1, the J call TRBJ2-7; 11 nucleotides align to TRBD2. The CDR3 extends over 14 amino acids. Germline V lookup: CDR1 SGHRS, CDR2 YFSETQ. The V and J ends lost 6 bases and 2 bases, in that order; junction bases with no gene match: 4. For the CDR3, the DNA is TGCGCCAGCACCCCGACTAGCGGGACCTACGAGCAGTACTTC. Its protein is CASTPTSGTYEQYF.

The genes are TRBV5-1 and TRBJ1-1, with TRBD1 identical over 10 bases. Germline V CDR1 and CDR2: SGHRS, YFSETQ. V lost 5 bases and J lost 6; bases outside the gene matches: 7. The length of the CDR3 is 14 residues. The CDR3 nucleotides read TGCGCCAGCAGAATGGGACAGGGGAAGGCTGAAGCTTTCTTT. Encoded protein: CASRMGQGKAEAFF.

CDR3 region: CASSWDTDGNSPLHF. CDR3 DNA sequence: TGCGCCAGCAGCTGGGACACGGATGGCAATTCACCCCTCCACTTT. V gene TRBV5-1 combines with J gene TRBJ1-6; perhaps TRBD1 as D (6 bases). In germline, CDR1 is SGHRS, CDR2 YFSETQ. The CDR3 totals 15 residues. Deletions cut 3 bases from V and 7 bases from J, with 14 bases between.

The chain links TRBV28 to TRBJ1-2, with D perhaps TRBD1 (6 bases). CDR3 length: 12 residues. Trimming pared 7 bases from V and 5 bases from J, leaving 11 bases between. Looked up from germline, CDR1 is MDHEN and CDR2 is SYDVKM. The CDR3: CASNGQPYGYTF. The DNA for the CDR3 is TGTGCCAGCAATGGACAGCCTTATGGCTACACCTTC.

V is TRBV29-1 and J is TRBJ1-2, with TRBD1 matching 7 bases. The V and J ends lost 6 bases and 4 bases, in that order; junction bases with no gene match: 2. CDR3 length: 11 amino acids. Germline V gene lookup returns CDR1 SQVTM and CDR2 ANQGSEA. The CDR3 loop is CSVRDSYGYTF. The DNA for the CDR3 is TGCAGCGTCCGGGACAGCTATGGCTACACCTTC.

The rearrangement uses TRBV10-3 and TRBJ1-2; D uncertain. The V end lost 0 bases, the J end lost 3 bases, and 8 bases lay between the germline ends. This CDR3 spans 14 amino acids. Germline CDR1 is ENHRY and CDR2 is SYGVKD. CDR3 amino acids: CAISESRDYYGYTF. DNA of the CDR3: TGTGCCATCAGTGAGTCTAGAGATTACTATGGCTACACCTTC.

The CDR3 protein is CASSSVGGYTF. Written as DNA, the CDR3 is TGTGCCAGCAGCTCGGTTGGTGGCTACACCTTC. This rearrangement joins TRBV5-4 to TRBJ1-2; D is unresolved. With 3 bases removed from V and 7 bases from J, the gap between germline ends came to 7 bases. CDR1 and CDR2 from the germline V gene are SGHNT and YYREEE (reference sequence). The CDR3 totals 11 residues. The whole variable domain, filled in from reference TRBV5-4 and TRBJ1-2, reads ETGVTQSPTHLIKTRGQQVTLRCSSQSGHNTVSWYQQALGQGPQFIFQYYREEENGRGNFPPRFSGLQFPNYSSELNVNALELDDSALYLCASSSVGGYTFGSGTRLTVV.

The V gene is TRBV7-9, the J gene TRBJ1-1; TRBD1 might be the D (5 bases). V lost 1 base to trimming and J lost 7 bases, with 13 bases between them. The CDR3 covers 14 residues. Germline CDR1 reads SEHNR; CDR2 reads FQNEAQ (reference sequence). CDR3 amino acids: CASSLDVSGDEAFF. DNA of the CDR3: TGTGCCAGCAGCTTAGACGTTTCGGGGGATGAAGCTTTCTTT.

The rearrangement uses TRBV28 and TRBJ2-7, with 9 bases aligning to TRBD1. After removal of 4 bases from V and 6 bases from J, the junction contained 13 bases not matched to a gene. CDR3 size: 16 residues. Germline CDR1 and CDR2: MDHEN and SYDVKM. The CDR3 region is CASSSPGTGFLGEQYF. CDR3 DNA sequence: TGTGCCAGCAGTTCCCCCGGGACAGGGTTTCTGGGCGAGCAGTACTTC. Filled out from reference TRBV28 and TRBJ2-7, the complete variable domain reads DVKVTQSSRYLVKRTGEKVFLECVQDMDHENMFWYRQDPGLGLRLIYFSYDVKMKEKGDIPEGYSVSREKKERFSLILESASTNQTSMYLCASSSPGTGFLGEQYFGPGTRLTVT.

The chain links TRBV19 to TRBJ2-7, with a weak D call TRBD2 (6 bases). Germline V gene lookup returns CDR1 LNHDA and CDR2 SQIVND (reference sequence). The CDR3 sequence is 13 residues long. V lost 4 bases and J lost 7, with 14 bases in between. As DNA, the CDR3 is TGTGCCAGTAGTAACGGGGCCGCGGGGGAGCAGTACTTC. Amino acid sequence: CASSNGAAGEQYF. Complete variable domain (other parts from reference TRBV19 and TRBJ2-7): DGGITQSPKYLFRKEGQNVTLSCEQNLNHDAMYWYRQDPGQGLRLIYYSQIVNDFQKGDIAEGYSVSREKKESFPLTVTSAQKNPTAFYLCASSNGAAGEQYFGPGTRLTVT.

The rearrangement uses TRBV6-4 and TRBJ2-1; 9 positions match TRBD2. This CDR3 has 15 residues. Germline loops: CDR1 MRHNA, CDR2 SNTAGT. After removal of 3 bases from V and 4 bases from J, the junction contained 4 bases not matched to a gene. CDR3 in DNA: TGTGCCAGCAGTGAAGGAGCGGGGGGTTACAATGAGCAGTTCTTC. It codes for CASSEGAGGYNEQFF.

The chain couples TRBV9 to TRBJ1-6; 11 nucleotides align to TRBD1. V was clipped by 3 bases and J by 10 bases; unmatched bases: 3. Germline CDR1 and CDR2: SGDLS and YYNGEE. CDR3 size: 14 residues. CDR3 nucleotide sequence: TGTGCCAGCAGCGCCGGGACAGGGGGATCACCCCTCCACTTT. Its translation is CASSAGTGGSPLHF.

This rearrangement joins TRBV7-9 to TRBJ2-7; TRBD1 aligns across 7 bases. Germline CDR1 SEHNR, CDR2 FQNEAQ (reference sequence). V gave up 5 bases and J gave up 4 bases; unmatched junction bases: 8. The CDR3 is 14 residues long. CDR3 sequence reads: CASSPPGQRYEQYF. CDR3 nucleotide sequence: TGTGCCAGCAGCCCACCGGGACAGAGATACGAGCAGTACTTC.

The chain couples TRBV5-4 to TRBJ1-2; 7 bases align to TRBD1. This CDR3 contains 14 residues. J lost 4 bases, V lost 4 bases, and 7 bases had no gene match. Germline loops: CDR1 SGHNT, CDR2 YYREEE (reference sequence). The CDR3 DNA follows: TGTGCCAGCAGCCCGGGACAGACGAGCTATGGCTACACCTTC. Translating gives CASSPGQTSYGYTF. Full variable domain (remainder filled in from reference TRBV5-4 and TRBJ1-2): ETGVTQSPTHLIKTRGQQVTLRCSSQSGHNTVSWYQQALGQGPQFIFQYYREEENGRGNFPPRFSGLQFPNYSSELNVNALELDDSALYLCASSPGQTSYGYTFGSGTRLTVV.

This chain uses TRBV3-1 (or the pseudogene TRBV3-2) with TRBJ1-3; no clear D gene. This CDR3 has 14 residues. Germline CDR1 and CDR2: LGHDT and YNNKEL (reference sequence). The V end was cut by 1 base, the J end by 4 bases, with 8 bases between. The CDR3: CASSQAGHGNTIYF. CDR3 in DNA: TGTGCCAGCAGCCAAGCGGGTCACGGAAACACCATATATTTT.

The gene calls are TRBV5-1 and TRBJ2-3; D is ambiguous. Trimming removed 5 bases from V and 3 bases from J, with 13 bases in between. The CDR3 has 14 amino acids. Per the germline V gene, CDR1 is SGHRS and CDR2 is YFSETQ. The CDR3 sequence is CASRFAIDTDTQYF. The CDR3 DNA reads TGCGCCAGCAGGTTCGCTATTGATACAGATACGCAGTATTTT.

The count of this clone is one. The J gene is TRBJ1-1, the V gene TRBV25-1, with D perhaps matching TRBD1 (5 bases). This CDR3 contains 14 residues. Trimming left V 6 bases short and J 0 bases short, with 11 bases between. Germline loops: CDR1 MGHDK, CDR2 SYGVNS. The CDR3 DNA sequence: TGTGCCAGCAGCCCCACAGGCTTGAACACTGAAGCTTTCTTT. The encoded protein is CASSPTGLNTEAFF. The variable domain in full, completed from reference TRBV25-1 and TRBJ1-1, reads EADIYQTPRYLVIGTGKKITLECSQTMGHDKMYWYQQDPGMELHLIHYSYGVNSTEKGDLSSESTVSRIRTEHFPLTLESARPSHTSQYLCASSPTGLNTEAFFGQGTRLTVV.

The chain uses TRBV5-5 and TRBJ2-7; a possible D gene is TRBD1 (5 bases). Germline CDR1 is SGHKS and CDR2 is YYEKEE (reference sequence). Trimming cost V 4 bases and J 2 bases, with 13 bases left between them. The CDR3 is made up of 14 amino acids. CDR3 DNA: TGTGCCAGCAGCAGGGGTCCTGCAACCTACGAGCAGTACTTC. Protein product: CASSRGPATYEQYF.

J is TRBJ2-3 and V is TRBV5-4; D might be TRBD1 (6 bases). The CDR3 consists of 16 residues. Germline V gene sequence: CDR1 SGHNT, CDR2 YYREEE (reference sequence). Deletions cut 2 bases from V and 1 base from J, with 14 bases between. The CDR3 DNA reads as TGTGCCAGCAGCTTAGATAGGAGACAGGGCACAGATACGCAGTATTTT. Translating it yields CASSLDRRQGTDTQYF.

The V call is TRBV19, the J call TRBJ2-1; 7 positions match TRBD1. Germline V gene lookup returns CDR1 LNHDA and CDR2 SQIVND (reference sequence). This CDR3 is built from 14 residues. J gave up 3 bases and V 8 bases, and 7 bases lay outside the gene matches. The CDR3 spells CASSRTGDYNEQFF. The CDR3 DNA reads as TGTGCCAGTTCAAGGACAGGAGACTACAATGAGCAGTTCTTC.

This clone showed up just once. The V gene is TRBV3-1 (or the pseudogene TRBV3-2), the J gene TRBJ2-1; D perhaps matches TRBD2 (5 bases). Germline values: CDR1 LGHDT, CDR2 YNNKEL (reference sequence). The germline V and J ends were trimmed by 4 bases and 3 bases, with 7 bases remaining between them. This CDR3 has 13 amino acids. CDR3: CASSLRDYNEQFF. CDR3 bases: TGTGCCAGCAGCCTCCGGGACTACAATGAGCAGTTCTTC.

V gene TRBV5-1 combines with J gene TRBJ2-3, with 9 bases matching TRBD2. The CDR3 is made up of 16 amino acids. V dropped 0 bases and J dropped 4; count of bases not matched to a gene: 6. From germline, CDR1 is SGHRS and CDR2 YFSETQ. The CDR3 sequence: CASSLVGTSRADTQYF. In DNA, the CDR3 is TGCGCCAGCAGCTTGGTCGGGACTAGCAGAGCAGATACGCAGTATTTT.